This T cell receptor (beta chain) was sequenced during a study of blood T cell repertoires in COVID-19. Measured with immunoSEQ multiplex PCR; TCRdb has only the in-frame clones, and not every one. In the table there are over 70,000 clones, 60% to 85% of which are singletons. V was pared by 8 bases and J by 0 bases, with 3 bases of the junction left unmatched. This CDR3 spans 15 amino acids. Germline CDR1 and CDR2: MNHEY and SMNVEV (reference sequence). Sequencing was performed on peripheral blood. The J gene is TRBJ2-1, the V gene TRBV27, with 11 bases that match TRBD2. The source of this sequence is a human donor in a cohort sampled during active COVID-19. This CDR3 is CASGTSGSSYNEQFF. The CDR3 DNA sequence: TGTGCCAGCGGCACTAGCGGGAGCTCCTACAATGAGCAGTTCTTC.